The entry below describes one TCR beta chain. Its recognized antigen is unknown. Per-base qualities were not stored, and no clone one base away is much larger. The meaning of the sample's time point label: cells obtained before transplantation from donor or recipient. CD3+CD4+ and CD3+CD8+ populations were FACS-sorted from unstimulated pre-transplant donor and recipient cells taken from spleen or lymph nodes. The receptor library was made with the immunoSEQ multiplex PCR assay. For most patients, genomic DNA was isolated using the Qiagen DNeasy Blood and Tissue Kit and was shipped frozen to Adaptive Biotechnologies for TCR sequencing. For most patients, high-throughput TCR-beta CDR3 sequencing of genomic DNA was performed by Adaptive Biotechnologies. The study's processing was this. Adaptive's ImmunoSEQ software was the source of the TCR sequencing data for about 20 patients, while a few other patients were processed with MiXCR and VDJtools. To correct CD4 versus CD8 sorting errors, sequences present in both subsets at a frequency ratio below 5:1 were removed. CDR3 nucleotide sequences shared between donor and recipient were removed because their origin could not be assigned. At least 2-fold expansion over unstimulated cells and a minimum CFSE-low frequency of 0.002% (template counts) or 0.001% (read counts) were required for clones to be classified as alloreactive. Clones were considered mappable if detected in sequenced pre-transplant spleen, lymph node, or MLR CFSE-low populations of the donor or recipient. The cumulative frequency of alloreactive clones was calculated as a percentage of all sequences, weighted by copy number. Not all clones reach the TCRdb copy of this immuneACCESS table, which keeps in-frame sequences only. Checked studies attribute under half of the gap to unresolved V genes and leave the rest unexplained. V and J calls and clone size are given by that table; D and trimming were obtained from the DNA. The sample table records approximately 110,000 clones; roughly 93% of these occur just once. The leading ten clones occupy approximately 1.2% of the sample.

Based on the germline V gene, the CDR1 and CDR2 sequences are MNHEY and SVGAGI. V drops 2 bases and J drops 3 bases, leaving 16 bases in between. The cysteine opens and the phenylalanine closes a CDR3 of 16 amino acids. The CDR3 DNA has 48 bases and is translated from base 1. This record comes from a study of graft-versus-host responses after intestinal transplantation (dated by TCRdb to the early 2020s). For context, the study as a whole: Recipients received multivisceral, liver-intestinal, or isolated intestinal transplants. Donor T cell macrochimerism was defined as a peak of at least 4% donor T cells among recipient peripheral blood mononuclear cells. Bulk TCR-beta CDR3 sequencing was used to track graft-versus-host and host-versus-graft alloreactive T cell clones in the graft, circulation and bone marrow after intestinal transplantation. Of the roughly 24 intestinal transplant recipients enrolled in the cohort, one of whom was a retransplant, a few patients without pretransplant specimens were excluded. Rather than going through the commercial service, samples from a few later patients were sequenced in-house on an Illumina MiSeq and processed with MiXCR. Every recipient was given anti-thymocyte globulin induction, then maintenance tacrolimus and steroids for around three years. Alloreactive clones were identified by sequencing pre-transplant mixed lymphocyte reaction products and comparing them with unstimulated pre-transplant donor and recipient T cells. General conclusions and limits of the study: In the allografts of patients with donor T cell macrochimerism, GvH to HvG T cell clonal ratios were high. GvH clones turned up in recipient bone marrow, with some appearing earlier in ileal mucosa or blood, a pattern consistent with an intestinal mucosal origin. Early after transplant, declines in HvG clones were associated with peak levels of circulating GvH clones. Conclusions were limited by the relatively low number and heterogeneity of intestinal transplant patients.

The source of this sequence is a human donor who was the organ donor for an intestinal transplant. The chain is assembled from TRBV6-5 and TRBJ1-2; the D gene lacks a confident call. The material was unstimulated CD8+ T cells sorted from spleen or lymph node cells, obtained before transplant. The CDR3 protein: CASSYAPATSDYGYTF. The DNA is as follows: TGTGCCAGCAGTTACGCCCCAGCTACGTCTGACTATGGCTACACCTTC.